The TCR beta chain under discussion was sequenced for a study of shared clonotypes between healthy human individuals. The repertoire was sequenced with immunoSEQ multiplex PCR; TCRdb's copy has only in-frame clones and lacks some. Counted here are over a million clones, more than 75% occurring once; the ten biggest clones make up 0.55% to 0.7%. CD4+ cells underwent separation, giving CD45RA+ naive and CD45RA-negative memory subsets. The germline V gene encodes CDR1 MNHEY and CDR2 SVGAGI. The CDR3 length is 15 residues. Trimming removed 5 bases at V and 1 base at J, with 12 bases between. Input material: memory CD4+ T cells from PBMCs. Subset in this sample: CD45RA-negative fraction. The chain links TRBV6-5 to TRBJ2-1; D is possibly TRBD2 (6 bases). The origin of this receptor is a man younger than 30 in good health. Some clones in this sample may be carry-over from other donors' samples. The CDR3 DNA reads as TGTGCCAGCAGTAGTCTACGGGGGTCCTACAATGAGCAGTTCTTC. It is translated as CASSSLRGSYNEQFF.